This T cell receptor (beta chain) was recovered during a study of glioma-infiltrating T cells after dendritic cell vaccination. Study results and limitations: Higher TCR clonality did not directly relate to longer survival.

Produced via immunoSEQ multiplex PCR; TCRdb's table is partial and in-frame only. This table holds 70,000 to 95,000 clones, around 87% found once. This CDR3 spans 18 amino acids. Trimming pared 0 bases from V and 4 bases from J, leaving 19 bases between. In germline, CDR1 is MGHRA, CDR2 YSYEKL. The time point was: after dendritic cell vaccination, including at tumor progression/relapse. As concerns this clone: Its specificity is not known.

The V gene is TRBV4-1, the J gene TRBJ1-5; TRBD1 is a possible D gene (6 bases). The sample in question was blood, obtained after dendritic cell vaccination. The receptor comes from a human donor with glioblastoma. The CDR3 region has the DNA TGCGCCAGCAGCCAAGATTGGGCGGGGGGGCCCCTAAATCAGCCCCAGCATTTT. As protein: CASSQDWAGGPLNQPQHF.